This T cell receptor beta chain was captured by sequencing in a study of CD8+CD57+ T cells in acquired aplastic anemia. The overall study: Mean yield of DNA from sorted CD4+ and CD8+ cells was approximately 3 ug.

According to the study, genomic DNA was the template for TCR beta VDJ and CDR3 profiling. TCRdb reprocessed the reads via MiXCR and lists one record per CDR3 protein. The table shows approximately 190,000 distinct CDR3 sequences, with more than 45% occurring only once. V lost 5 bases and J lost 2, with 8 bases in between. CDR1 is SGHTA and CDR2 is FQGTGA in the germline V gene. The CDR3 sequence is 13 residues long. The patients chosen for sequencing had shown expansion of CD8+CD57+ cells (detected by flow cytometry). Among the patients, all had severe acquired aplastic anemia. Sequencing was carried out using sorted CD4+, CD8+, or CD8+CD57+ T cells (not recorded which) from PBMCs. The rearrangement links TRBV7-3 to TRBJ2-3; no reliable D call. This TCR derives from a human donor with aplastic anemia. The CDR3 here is CASSQDPTDTQYF. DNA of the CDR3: TGTGCCAGCAGCCAAGATCCCACAGATACGCAGTATTTT.